Included here is one TCR beta chain sequence, with context. V was shortened by 4 bases and J by 1 base, with 8 bases between the two germline ends. The length of the CDR3 is 14 residues. CDR1 and CDR2 from the germline V gene are SNHLY and FYNNEI. This specimen belongs to a study of blood T cell repertoires in COVID-19. TCRdb's table, derived via immunoSEQ multiplex PCR, lists solely in-frame clones and lacks some. The table has 110,000 or so clones, roughly 80% seen once. The V call is TRBV2, the J call TRBJ2-1, with D perhaps TRBD2 (5 bases). Sequencing was carried out using peripheral blood. The clonotype originates from a human donor in a cohort sampled during active or convalescent COVID-19. This CDR3 is CASSVQRSYNEQFF. The CDR3 DNA follows: TGTGCCAGCAGTGTCCAGCGGTCCTACAATGAGCAGTTCTTC.